This TCR beta chain is drawn from a study of glioma-infiltrating T cells. Deletions cut 3 bases from V and 1 base from J, with 6 bases between. The CDR3 is 13 residues long. Amplification of TCR alpha and beta CDR3 regions from RNA used iRepertoire nested multiplex PCR. For one-step reverse transcription and amplification, roughly 100-400 ng of tissue mRNA or PBMC total RNA was used. TCRdb re-derived calls from the multiplex PCR reads in MiXCR, one entry per CDR3 protein. The sample has approximately 120,000 distinct CDR3 sequences, approximately 23% seen once. Study-level points and caveats: Very few CDR3 sequences were shared between tissue and blood. Non-neoplastic patients had below-expected tissue-blood divergence, while all gliomas exceeded expectation.

Comment on this clonotype: The antigen is not known.

This receptor was taken from a human donor with low-grade glioma or glioblastoma, undergoing nonglioma brain surgery, or in good health (not recorded which). Sequencing used glioma tissue, nonneoplastic brain tissue, or PBMCs (not recorded which). This sequence joins TRBV12-3 or TRBV12-4 and TRBJ1-2, with D unclear. CDR3 DNA: TGTGCCAGCAGTTTTGCGGATAACTATGGCTACACCTTC. Its protein product is CASSFADNYGYTF.